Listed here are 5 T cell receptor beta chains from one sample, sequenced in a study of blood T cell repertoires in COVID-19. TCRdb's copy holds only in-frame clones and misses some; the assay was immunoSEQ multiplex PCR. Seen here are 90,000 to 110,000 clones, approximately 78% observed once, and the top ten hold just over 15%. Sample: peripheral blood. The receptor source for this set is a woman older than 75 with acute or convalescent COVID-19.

This CDR3 is CASSPLAGRDTGELFF. In nucleotides, the CDR3 is TGTGCCAGCAGCCCCCTAGCGGGAAGGGACACCGGGGAGCTGTTTTTT. The rearrangement joins TRBV5-4 to TRBJ2-2; 9 nucleotides agree with TRBD2. The germline V gene encodes CDR1 SGHNT and CDR2 YYREEE (reference sequence). This CDR3 region has 16 residues. Germline trimming cut 4 bases from V and 3 bases from J; bases unmatched to any gene: 7. The entire variable domain, with the rest obtained from reference TRBV5-4 and TRBJ2-2, is as follows: ETGVTQSPTHLIKTRGQQVTLRCSSQSGHNTVSWYQQALGQGPQFIFQYYREEENGRGNFPPRFSGLQFPNYSSELNVNALELDDSALYLCASSPLAGRDTGELFFGEGSRLTVL.

In DNA form, the CDR3 reads TGTGCCAGTAGTCCTCCGGGTAGCGGGAATGGAGAGACCCAGTACTTC. Its translation: CASSPPGSGNGETQYF. The chain is built from TRBV19 and TRBJ2-5, with 8 bases lining up with TRBD2. Unmatched junction bases numbered 12, after V lost 5 bases and J lost 4 bases. CDR3 size: 16 residues. The germline V gene encodes CDR1 LNHDA and CDR2 SQIVND (reference sequence). The full variable domain, with the rest looked up from reference TRBV19 and TRBJ2-5, is DGGITQSPKYLFRKEGQNVTLSCEQNLNHDAMYWYRQDPGQGLRLIYYSQIVNDFQKGDIAEGYSVSREKKESFPLTVTSAQKNPTAFYLCASSPPGSGNGETQYFGPGTRLLVL.

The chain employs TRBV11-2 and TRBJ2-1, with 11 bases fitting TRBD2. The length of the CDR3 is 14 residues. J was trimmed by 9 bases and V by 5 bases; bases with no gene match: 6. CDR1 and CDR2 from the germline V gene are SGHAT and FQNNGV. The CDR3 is CASSLGLAVTEQFF. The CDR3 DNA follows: TGTGCCAGCAGCCTGGGACTAGCGGTTACTGAGCAGTTCTTC.

The DNA for the CDR3 is TGTGCCAGCAGCTTAGCCGGGACAGGAGAGACCCAGTACTTC. Protein sequence: CASSLAGTGETQYF. The chain carries TRBV7-9 and TRBJ2-5, with 8 nucleotides matching TRBD1. The trim removed 0 bases at V and 4 bases at J, leaving 1 base unmatched. The CDR3 is 14 residues long. Germline values: CDR1 SEHNR, CDR2 FQNEAQ (reference sequence).

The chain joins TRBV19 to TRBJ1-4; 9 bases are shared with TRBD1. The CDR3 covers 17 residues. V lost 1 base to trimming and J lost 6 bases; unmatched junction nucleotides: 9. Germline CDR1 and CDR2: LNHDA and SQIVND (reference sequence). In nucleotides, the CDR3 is TGTGCCAGTAGTATAGGGACACCGGGACAGGGATATGAAAAACTGTTTTTT. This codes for CASSIGTPGQGYEKLFF.